Listed below are T cell receptor beta chains from one sample, sequenced in a study of CD8 T cells in Susac syndrome. TCRdb reprocessed the immunoSEQ multiplex PCR reads with MiXCR, giving one entry per CDR3 protein. There are 90,000 or so distinct CDR3 sequences in the sample; about 93% occur only once, and less than 0.35% lies in the top ten. The specimen sequenced was CD8+ T cells from PBMCs. Receptors were obtained from a human donor in good health. Each CDR3 is given with its conserved first and last residue. D genes are given only for firm matches. Clone size is given for some rows only: seen once, a few or many times, or a class if the clone is expanded.

TGTGCCAGCAGCTTGGGAGACAGGGGCGAGCAGTACTTC	CASSLGDRGEQYF	TRBV5-6	TRBJ2-7	TRBD1	NA
TGCGCCAGCAGCCAAGAATCGAGACTAAGCTATAATTCACCCCTCCACTTT	CASSQESRLSYNSPLHF	TRBV4-1	TRBJ1-6	NA	NA
TGTGCCATTTACGGGGACTCCGCTACAGATACGCAGTATTTT	CAIYGDSATDTQYF	TRBV7-9	TRBJ2-3	NA	once
TGTGCCAGTAGTATGACCGGGGAGAATGGCTACACCTTC	CASSMTGENGYTF	TRBV19	TRBJ1-2	NA	NA
TGTGCCAGCAGTGAACGAGGATGGGGTGGCTACACCTTC	CASSERGWGGYTF	TRBV25-1	TRBJ1-2	NA	NA
TGCGCCAGCAGCTTGGCCGAGGAGGGCTGGGGCTACGAGCAGTACTTC	CASSLAEEGWGYEQYF	TRBV5-1	TRBJ2-7	NA	once
TGTGCCAGCAGCTTTACAGGGTCTGAAGCTTTCTTT	CASSFTGSEAFF	TRBV6-5	TRBJ1-1	NA	NA
TGTGCCAGCAGCCAAGAAGGACGAGGGACTGAAGCTTTCTTT	CASSQEGRGTEAFF	TRBV14	TRBJ1-1	NA	NA
TGCAGTGCTGGGACTAGCGATGAGGATACGCAGTATTTT	CSAGTSDEDTQYF	TRBV20-1	TRBJ2-3	TRBD2	NA
TGTGCCAGCAGCCAAGGGACTAGCGGATCCACAGATACGCAGTATTTT	CASSQGTSGSTDTQYF	TRBV3-1	TRBJ2-3	TRBD2	few
TGTGCCAGCAGCCAAGCATCAGGCGGCTATGGCTACACCTTC	CASSQASGGYGYTF	TRBV3-1	TRBJ1-2	NA	NA
TGTGCCAGCTCGCAGTGGACAGGGCAAAACATTCAGTACTTC	CASSQWTGQNIQYF	TRBV5-6	TRBJ2-4	TRBD1	NA
TGCGCCAGCAGCCAAGAGGGAGTCGGAGGGGATACGCAGTATTTT	CASSQEGVGGDTQYF	TRBV4-1	TRBJ2-3	NA	once
TGCAGCGTTGAGGGGAACAGGGTCGAGCAGTACTTC	CSVEGNRVEQYF	TRBV29-1	TRBJ2-7	NA	NA
TGCGCCAGCAGCCAAGTAGTAGGTCAGCCCCAGCATTTT	CASSQVVGQPQHF	TRBV4-1	TRBJ1-5	NA	NA
TGTGCCATCAGTGGGGGGGAATTGGGGACTGAAGCTTTCTTT	CAISGGELGTEAFF	TRBV10-3	TRBJ1-1	NA	NA
TGTGCCAGTACCGATGGAGGTGTGCTGGATAACACAGATACGCAGTATTTT	CASTDGGVLDNTDTQYF	TRBV19	TRBJ2-3	NA	NA
TGTGCCAGCAGACGACAGGAGAGCTACACCTTC	CASRRQESYTF	TRBV7-9	TRBJ1-2	NA	NA
TGCAGCGTTGAAGACCGGAGATACGAGCAGTACTTC	CSVEDRRYEQYF	TRBV29-1	TRBJ2-7	NA	NA
TGCGCCAGCAACGAAGAAGCCGGGATGAACACTGAAGCTTTCTTT	CASNEEAGMNTEAFF	TRBV5-1	TRBJ1-1	NA	NA
TGTGCCAGCAGCTTGACAGGGGATGAGCAGTTCTTC	CASSLTGDEQFF	TRBV7-9	TRBJ2-1	TRBD1	few
TGTGCCAGCAGCCCGGTTGGGGACAGGCCACTTGGGGACTATGGCTACACCTTC	CASSPVGDRPLGDYGYTF	TRBV3-1	TRBJ1-2	TRBD1	NA
TGTGCCAGCGGGACAGTTAGCAATCAGCCCCAGCATTTT	CASGTVSNQPQHF	TRBV7-9	TRBJ1-5	TRBD1	once
TGTGCCAGCAGCCCTCGGGGGGCCCCGAACACCGGGGAGCTGTTTTTT	CASSPRGAPNTGELFF	TRBV9	TRBJ2-2	NA	NA
TGCAGCGTGCGACAGGGCCCGAGGGCTTTCTTT	CSVRQGPRAFF	TRBV29-1	TRBJ1-1	TRBD1	NA
TGCAGCGTCAGGGACTACGAGCAGTACTTC	CSVRDYEQYF	TRBV29-1	TRBJ2-7	NA	NA
TGTGCCAGCACCTTGGGAGATGCTGATGGCTACACCTTC	CASTLGDADGYTF	TRBV9	TRBJ1-2	NA	NA
TGTGCCAGCAATGACAGGGGGCTTCGGGAGCAGTACTTC	CASNDRGLREQYF	TRBV6-2/TRBV6-3	TRBJ2-7	TRBD1	NA
TGTGCCAGCAGCTTAGAGGTGGTAGGAGGCACCGGGGAGCTGTTTTTT	CASSLEVVGGTGELFF	TRBV7-8	TRBJ2-2	NA	NA
TGTGCCAGCAGCGTAGTTTCAGGGGGATATGGCTACACCTTC	CASSVVSGGYGYTF	TRBV9	TRBJ1-2	TRBD1	NA
TGTGCCAGTAACGCCGGGACAGGCCCTATCAATGAGCAGTTCTTC	CASNAGTGPINEQFF	TRBV19	TRBJ2-1	TRBD1	NA
TGTGCCTGGAATCGAAACACTGAAGCTTTCTTT	CAWNRNTEAFF	TRBV30	TRBJ1-1	NA	NA
TGTGCCAGCAGCCAAGAAGGGAACATGAACACTGAAGCTTTCTTT	CASSQEGNMNTEAFF	TRBV3-1	TRBJ1-1	NA	NA
TGTGCCAGCAGCTACAATACAGGGGGTTCCTACGAGCAGTACTTC	CASSYNTGGSYEQYF	TRBV7-6	TRBJ2-7	TRBD1	NA
TGTGCCAGCAGCTTGGGATGGGGGGCAGTATACAATGAGCAGTTCTTC	CASSLGWGAVYNEQFF	TRBV5-6	TRBJ2-1	NA	NA
TGCGCCAGCAGTCAATCGAAGCCGGGGGCAATAGGCTACACCTTC	CASSQSKPGAIGYTF	TRBV23-1	TRBJ1-2	NA	NA
TGTGCCAGCAGCCACGGGATTGCGGCCACCTACGAGCAGTACTTC	CASSHGIAATYEQYF	TRBV6-6	TRBJ2-7	NA	NA
TGTGCCAGCAGCTTGGGACCAGGGGGCGAAGCCGAGCAGTACTTC	CASSLGPGGEAEQYF	TRBV5-6	TRBJ2-7	TRBD1	NA
TGCAGCGTGCCGGGACAGGAGCGAGGCTACACCTTC	CSVPGQERGYTF	TRBV29-1	TRBJ1-2	TRBD1	NA
TGTGCCAGCAGCGCTACACTAGCGTCCCCCCACAATGAGCAGTTCTTC	CASSATLASPHNEQFF	TRBV6-1	TRBJ2-1	TRBD2	once
TGTGCCAGCAGCCCCCGGGACACCACATCGGGAAACACCATATATTTT	CASSPRDTTSGNTIYF	TRBV3-1	TRBJ1-3	NA	NA
TGTGCCAGCAGCTTAGCCGACAATGAGCAGTTCTTC	CASSLADNEQFF	TRBV7-9	TRBJ2-1	NA	NA
TGTGCCAGCAGCTTAGTAAGGGAGGAGCAGTACTTC	CASSLVREEQYF	TRBV7-9	TRBJ2-7	NA	NA
TGCAGCGTTAGGACAGGGCGCACTGAAGCTTTCTTT	CSVRTGRTEAFF	TRBV29-1	TRBJ1-1	TRBD1	once
TGCGCCAGCAGCCAGCCTGATACGTCGAAAGAGACCCAGTACTTC	CASSQPDTSKETQYF	TRBV5-1	TRBJ2-5	NA	NA
TGTGCCAGCAGCCACCTACTAGCGGGGGGGTCCTACGAGCAGTACTTC	CASSHLLAGGSYEQYF	TRBV14	TRBJ2-7	TRBD2	once
TGTGCCAGCAGTGAAAGCAGGGTGAACACCGGGGAGCTGTTTTTT	CASSESRVNTGELFF	TRBV2	TRBJ2-2	NA	once
TGTGCCAGCAGCCCTACTAGCCTTCGGGAGACCCAGTACTTC	CASSPTSLRETQYF	TRBV7-9	TRBJ2-5	NA	once
TGCAGCGTTGGACAGGGGGCTGAAGCTTTCTTT	CSVGQGAEAFF	TRBV29-1	TRBJ1-1	TRBD1	NA
TGTGCCAGCAGCCAAGATAGATTCAGCAGGAATCAGCCCCAGCATTTT	CASSQDRFSRNQPQHF	TRBV3-1	TRBJ1-5	NA	NA
TGTGCCTGGGCCCTAGGACTAAGCAGGTCGTATTTT	CAWALGLSRSYF	TRBV30	TRBJ2-3	NA	NA
TGTGCCTGGGATTCTAGTGGGGGGCCCCAGCATTTT	CAWDSSGGPQHF	TRBV30	TRBJ1-5	NA	NA
TGTGCCAGCAGCCCCCCCAGGGGTACCAGCACAGATACGCAGTATTTT	CASSPPRGTSTDTQYF	TRBV13	TRBJ2-3	NA	NA
TGTGCCAGCAGTCCAGGGGGGGGCAATCAGCCCCAGCATTTT	CASSPGGGNQPQHF	TRBV25-1	TRBJ1-5	TRBD1	NA